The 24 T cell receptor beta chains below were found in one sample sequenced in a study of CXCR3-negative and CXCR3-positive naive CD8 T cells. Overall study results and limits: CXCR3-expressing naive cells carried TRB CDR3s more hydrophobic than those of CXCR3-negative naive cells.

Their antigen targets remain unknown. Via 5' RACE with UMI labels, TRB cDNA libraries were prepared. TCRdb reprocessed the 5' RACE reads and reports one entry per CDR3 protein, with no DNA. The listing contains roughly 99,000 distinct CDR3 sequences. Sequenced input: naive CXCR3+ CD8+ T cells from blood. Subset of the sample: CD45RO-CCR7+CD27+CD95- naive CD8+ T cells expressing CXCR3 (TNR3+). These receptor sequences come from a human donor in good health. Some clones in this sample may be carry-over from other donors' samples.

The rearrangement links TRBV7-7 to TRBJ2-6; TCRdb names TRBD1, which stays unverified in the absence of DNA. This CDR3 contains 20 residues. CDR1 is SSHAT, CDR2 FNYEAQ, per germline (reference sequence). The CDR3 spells CASSTYRMGQGDSGANVLTF.

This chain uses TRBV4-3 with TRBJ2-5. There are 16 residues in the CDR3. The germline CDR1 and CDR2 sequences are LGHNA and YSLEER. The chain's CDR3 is CASSQDAKGYQETQYF.

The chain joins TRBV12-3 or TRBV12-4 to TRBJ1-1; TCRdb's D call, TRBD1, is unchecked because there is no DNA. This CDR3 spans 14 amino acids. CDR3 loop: CASRLAGGYTEAFF.

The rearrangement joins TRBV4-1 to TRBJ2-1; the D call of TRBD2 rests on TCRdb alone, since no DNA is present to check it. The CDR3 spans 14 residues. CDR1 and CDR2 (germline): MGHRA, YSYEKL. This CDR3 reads CASSRPTSYNEQFF.

The CDR3 loop is CASSSGQVLGYTF. This chain uses TRBV5-1 with TRBJ1-2; as DNA is missing, the TRBD1 call by TCRdb cannot be tested. The CDR3 has 13 amino acids. From germline, CDR1 is SGHRS and CDR2 YFSETQ.

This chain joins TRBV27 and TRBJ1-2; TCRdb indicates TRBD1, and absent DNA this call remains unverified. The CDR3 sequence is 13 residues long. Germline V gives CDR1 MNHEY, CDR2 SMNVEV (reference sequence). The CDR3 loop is CASIGAGHYGYTF.

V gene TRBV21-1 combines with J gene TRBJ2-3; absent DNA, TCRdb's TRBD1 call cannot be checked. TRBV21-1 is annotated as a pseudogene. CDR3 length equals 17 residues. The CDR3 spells CASSDPEDRGSRDTQYF.

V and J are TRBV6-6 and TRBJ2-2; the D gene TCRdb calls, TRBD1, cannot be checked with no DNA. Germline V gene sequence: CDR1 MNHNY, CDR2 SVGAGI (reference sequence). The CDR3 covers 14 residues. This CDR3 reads CASSTGTPTGELFF.

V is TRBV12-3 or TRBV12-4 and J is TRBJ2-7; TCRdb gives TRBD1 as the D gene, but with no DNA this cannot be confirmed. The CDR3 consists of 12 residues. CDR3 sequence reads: CASSPGQQEQYF.

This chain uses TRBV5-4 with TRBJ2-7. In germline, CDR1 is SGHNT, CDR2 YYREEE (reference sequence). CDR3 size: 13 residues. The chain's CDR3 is CASRPRTDDEQYF.

The CDR3 sequence is CASSSNGGLSEAFF. The rearrangement links TRBV7-6 to TRBJ1-1; as DNA is missing, the TRBD1 call by TCRdb cannot be tested. Germline CDR1 and CDR2: SGHVS and FNYEAQ. This CDR3 has 14 residues.

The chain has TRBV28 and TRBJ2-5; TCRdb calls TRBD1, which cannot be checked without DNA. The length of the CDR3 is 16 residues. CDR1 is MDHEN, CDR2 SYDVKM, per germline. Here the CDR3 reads CASSPLQGDGGETQYF.

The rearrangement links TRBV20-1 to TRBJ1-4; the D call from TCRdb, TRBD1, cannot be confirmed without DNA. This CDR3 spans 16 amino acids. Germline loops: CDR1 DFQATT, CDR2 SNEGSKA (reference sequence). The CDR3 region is CSASRDRFTTNEKLFF.

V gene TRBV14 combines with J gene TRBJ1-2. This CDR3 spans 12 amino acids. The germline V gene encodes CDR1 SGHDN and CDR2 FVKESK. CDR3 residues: CASSPLPVGYTF.

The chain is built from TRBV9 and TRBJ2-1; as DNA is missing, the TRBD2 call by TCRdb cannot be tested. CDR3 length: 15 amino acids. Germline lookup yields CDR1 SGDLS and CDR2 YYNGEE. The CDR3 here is CASSVAAGGDNEQFF.

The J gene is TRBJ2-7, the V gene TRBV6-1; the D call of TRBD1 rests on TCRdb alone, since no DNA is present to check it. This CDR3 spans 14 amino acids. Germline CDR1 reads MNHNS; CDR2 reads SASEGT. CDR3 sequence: CASRDRGQVYEQYF.

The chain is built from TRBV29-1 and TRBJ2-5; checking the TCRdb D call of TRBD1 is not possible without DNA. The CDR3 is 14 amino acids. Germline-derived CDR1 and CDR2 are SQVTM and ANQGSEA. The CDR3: CSGRGGAAGETQYF.

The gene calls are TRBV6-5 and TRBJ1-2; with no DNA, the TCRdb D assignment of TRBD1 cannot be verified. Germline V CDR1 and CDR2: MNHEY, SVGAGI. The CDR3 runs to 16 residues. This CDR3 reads CASSHPTRGEGDGYTF.

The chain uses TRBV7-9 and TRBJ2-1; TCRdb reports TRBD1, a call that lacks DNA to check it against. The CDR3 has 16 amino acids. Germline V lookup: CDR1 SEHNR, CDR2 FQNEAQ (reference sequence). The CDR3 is CASSLDPTGSYNEQFF. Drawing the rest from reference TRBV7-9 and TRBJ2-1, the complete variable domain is DTGVSQNPRHKITKRGQNVTFRCDPISEHNRLYWYRQTLGQGPEFLTYFQNEAQLEKSRLLSDRFSAERPKGSFSTLEIQRTEQGDSAMYLCASSLDPTGSYNEQFFGPGTRLTVL.

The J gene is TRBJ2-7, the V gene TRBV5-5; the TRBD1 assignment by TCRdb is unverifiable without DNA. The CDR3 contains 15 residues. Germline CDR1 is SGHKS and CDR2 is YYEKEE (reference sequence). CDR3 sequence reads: CASSLRQGVPYEQYF.

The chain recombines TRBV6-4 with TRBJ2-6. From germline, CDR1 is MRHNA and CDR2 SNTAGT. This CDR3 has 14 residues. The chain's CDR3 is CASSEDGGANVLTF.

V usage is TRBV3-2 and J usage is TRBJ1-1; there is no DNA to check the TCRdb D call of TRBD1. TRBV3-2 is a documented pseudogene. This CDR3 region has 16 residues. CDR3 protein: CASSQDFTGWDTEAFF.

CDR3: CAGGTGGFLEQYF. The chain carries TRBV2 and TRBJ2-7; absent DNA, TCRdb's TRBD1 call cannot be checked. This CDR3 is built from 13 residues. Germline CDR1 reads SNHLY; CDR2 reads FYNNEI.

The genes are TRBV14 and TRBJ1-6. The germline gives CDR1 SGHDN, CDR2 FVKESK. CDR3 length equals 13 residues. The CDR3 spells CASSPIDNSPLHF.